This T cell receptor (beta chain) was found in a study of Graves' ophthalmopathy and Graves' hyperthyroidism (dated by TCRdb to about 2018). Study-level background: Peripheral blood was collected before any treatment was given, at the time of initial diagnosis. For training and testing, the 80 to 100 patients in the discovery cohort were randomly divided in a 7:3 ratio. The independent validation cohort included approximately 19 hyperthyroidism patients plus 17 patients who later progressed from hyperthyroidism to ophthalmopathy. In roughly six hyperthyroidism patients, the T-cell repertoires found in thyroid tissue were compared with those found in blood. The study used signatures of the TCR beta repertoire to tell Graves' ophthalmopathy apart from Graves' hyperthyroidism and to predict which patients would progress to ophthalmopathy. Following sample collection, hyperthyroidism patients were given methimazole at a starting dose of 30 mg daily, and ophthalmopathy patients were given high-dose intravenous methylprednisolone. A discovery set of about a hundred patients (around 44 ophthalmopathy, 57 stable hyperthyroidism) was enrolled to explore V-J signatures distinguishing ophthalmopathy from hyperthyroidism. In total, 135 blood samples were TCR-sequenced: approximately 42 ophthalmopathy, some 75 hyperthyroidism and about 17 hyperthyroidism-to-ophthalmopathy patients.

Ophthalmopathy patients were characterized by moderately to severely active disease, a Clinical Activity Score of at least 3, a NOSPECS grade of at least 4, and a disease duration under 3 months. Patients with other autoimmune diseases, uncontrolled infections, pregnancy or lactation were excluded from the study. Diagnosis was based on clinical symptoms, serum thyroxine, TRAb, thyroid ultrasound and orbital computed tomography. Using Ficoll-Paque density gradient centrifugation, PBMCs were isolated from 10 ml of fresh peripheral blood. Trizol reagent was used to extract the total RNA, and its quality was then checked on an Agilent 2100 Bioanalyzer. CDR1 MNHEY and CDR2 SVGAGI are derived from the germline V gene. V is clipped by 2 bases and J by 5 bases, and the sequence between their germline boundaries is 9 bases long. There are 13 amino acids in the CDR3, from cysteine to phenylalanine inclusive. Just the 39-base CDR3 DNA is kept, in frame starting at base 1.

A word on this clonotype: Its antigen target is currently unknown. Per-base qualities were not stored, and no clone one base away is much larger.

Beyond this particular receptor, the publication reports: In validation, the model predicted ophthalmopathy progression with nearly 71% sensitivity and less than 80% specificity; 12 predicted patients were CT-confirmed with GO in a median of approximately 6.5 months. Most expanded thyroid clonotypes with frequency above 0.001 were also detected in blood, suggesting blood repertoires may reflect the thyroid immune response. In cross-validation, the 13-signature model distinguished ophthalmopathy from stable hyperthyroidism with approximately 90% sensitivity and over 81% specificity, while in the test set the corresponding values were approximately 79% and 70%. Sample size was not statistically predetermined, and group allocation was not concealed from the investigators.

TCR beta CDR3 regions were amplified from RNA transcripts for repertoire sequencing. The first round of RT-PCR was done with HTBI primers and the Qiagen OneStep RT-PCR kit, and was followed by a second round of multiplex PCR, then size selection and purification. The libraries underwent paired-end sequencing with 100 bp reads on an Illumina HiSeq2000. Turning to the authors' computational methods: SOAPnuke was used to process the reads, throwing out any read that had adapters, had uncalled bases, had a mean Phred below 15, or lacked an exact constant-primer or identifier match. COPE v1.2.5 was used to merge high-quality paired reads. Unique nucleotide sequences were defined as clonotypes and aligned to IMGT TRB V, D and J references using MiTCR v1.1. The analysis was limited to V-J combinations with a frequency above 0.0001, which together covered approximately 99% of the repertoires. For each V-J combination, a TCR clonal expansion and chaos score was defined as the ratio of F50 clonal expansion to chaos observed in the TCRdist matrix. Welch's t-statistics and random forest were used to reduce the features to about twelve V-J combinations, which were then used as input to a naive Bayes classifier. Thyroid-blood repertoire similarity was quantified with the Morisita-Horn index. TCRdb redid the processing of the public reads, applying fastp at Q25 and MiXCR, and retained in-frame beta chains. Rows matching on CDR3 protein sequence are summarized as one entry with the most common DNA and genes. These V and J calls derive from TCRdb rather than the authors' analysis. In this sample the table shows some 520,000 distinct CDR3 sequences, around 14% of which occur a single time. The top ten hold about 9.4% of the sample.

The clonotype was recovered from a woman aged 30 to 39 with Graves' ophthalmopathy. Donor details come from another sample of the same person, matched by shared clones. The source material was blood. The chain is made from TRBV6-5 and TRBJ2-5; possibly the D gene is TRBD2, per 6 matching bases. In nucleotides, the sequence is TGTGCCAGCAGTTACACTAGCTCGGAGACCCAGTACTTC. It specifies CASSYTSSETQYF.